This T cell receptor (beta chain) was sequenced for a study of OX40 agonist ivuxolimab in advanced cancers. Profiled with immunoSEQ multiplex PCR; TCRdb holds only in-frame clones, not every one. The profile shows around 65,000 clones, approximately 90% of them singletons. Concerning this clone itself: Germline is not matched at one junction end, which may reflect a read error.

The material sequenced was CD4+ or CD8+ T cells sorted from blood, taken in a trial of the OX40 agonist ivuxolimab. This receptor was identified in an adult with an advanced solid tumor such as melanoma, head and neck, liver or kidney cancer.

CDR3 bases: TGTGCCAGCAGCCTAGCGGGACAGAGCACAGATACGCAGTATTTT. Its translation: CASSLAGQSTDTQYF. This chain connects TRBV7-8 to TRBJ2-3; 9 bases line up with TRBD2. This CDR3 region has 15 residues. CDR1 is SGHVS, CDR2 FQNEAQ, per germline.